The 2 T cell receptor beta chains given below trace back to one sample, sequenced in a study of shared clonotypes between healthy human individuals. The naive CD8 subset, CD45RO-negative cells positively selected for CCR7, excluded terminally differentiated effector memory CD45RA+ cells. Sequencing was performed with immunoSEQ multiplex PCR; in TCRdb, only in-frame clones are kept and a portion is missing. The sample lists some 600,000 clones, roughly 96% occurring once. The material sequenced was naive CD8+ T cells sorted from blood. The source of these receptors is a woman aged 25 to 45 in good health.

The chain carries TRBV4-1 and TRBJ2-3; 10 nucleotides agree with TRBD2. V gave up 4 bases and J gave up 2 bases; unmatched junction bases: 3. Looked up from germline, CDR1 is MGHRA and CDR2 is YSYEKL. The CDR3 is 15 residues long. For the CDR3, the DNA is TGCGCCAGCAGCCTGACTAGCGGGCCCACAGATACGCAGTATTTT. Protein product: CASSLTSGPTDTQYF.

V gene TRBV28 combines with J gene TRBJ2-2; D may be TRBD2 (5 bases). The CDR3 runs to 16 residues. Trimming took off 2 bases at V and 5 bases at J, with 15 bases between the two ends. From germline, CDR1 is MDHEN and CDR2 SYDVKM. Here the CDR3 DNA reads TGTGCCAGCAGTTTAACTGCGACTACTGCGACCGGGGAGCTGTTTTTT. Amino acids: CASSLTATTATGELFF.